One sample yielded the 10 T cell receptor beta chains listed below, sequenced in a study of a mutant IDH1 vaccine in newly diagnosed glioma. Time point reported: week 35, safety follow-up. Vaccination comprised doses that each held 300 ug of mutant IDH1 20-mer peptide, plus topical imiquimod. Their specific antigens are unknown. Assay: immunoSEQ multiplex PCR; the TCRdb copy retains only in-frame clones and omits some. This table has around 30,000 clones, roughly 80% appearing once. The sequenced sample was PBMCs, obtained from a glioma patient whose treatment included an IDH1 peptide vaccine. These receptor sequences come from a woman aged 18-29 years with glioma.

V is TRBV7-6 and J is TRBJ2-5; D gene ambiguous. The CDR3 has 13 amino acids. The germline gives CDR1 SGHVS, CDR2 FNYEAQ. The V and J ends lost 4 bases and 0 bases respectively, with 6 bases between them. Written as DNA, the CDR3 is TGTGCCAGCAGCTACAAGTACCAAGAGACCCAGTACTTC. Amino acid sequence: CASSYKYQETQYF. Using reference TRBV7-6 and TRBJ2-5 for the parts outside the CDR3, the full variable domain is GAGVSQSPRYKVTKRGQDVALRCDPISGHVSLYWYRQALGQGPEFLTYFNYEAQQDKSGLPNDRFSAERPEGSISTLTIQRTEQRDSAMYRCASSYKYQETQYFGPGTRLLVL.

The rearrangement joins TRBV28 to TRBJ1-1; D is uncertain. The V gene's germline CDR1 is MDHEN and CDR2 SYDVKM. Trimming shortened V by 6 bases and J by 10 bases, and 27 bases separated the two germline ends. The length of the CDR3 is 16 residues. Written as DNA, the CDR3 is TGTGCCAGCAGCTCTATGGCGGCGGCTGCTTCGGATGGAGCTTTCTTT. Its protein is CASSSMAAAASDGAFF.

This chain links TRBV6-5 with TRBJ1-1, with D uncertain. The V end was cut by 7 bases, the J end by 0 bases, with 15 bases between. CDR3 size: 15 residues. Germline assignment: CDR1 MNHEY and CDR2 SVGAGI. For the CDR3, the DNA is TGTGCCAGCATACCGCCACGGGCGATGAACACTGAAGCTTTCTTT. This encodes CASIPPRAMNTEAFF.

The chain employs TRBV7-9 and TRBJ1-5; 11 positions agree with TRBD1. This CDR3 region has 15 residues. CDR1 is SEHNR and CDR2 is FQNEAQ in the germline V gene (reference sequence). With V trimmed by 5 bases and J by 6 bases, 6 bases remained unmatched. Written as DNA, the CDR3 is TGTGCCAGCAGCCCAACCGGGACAGGGGGTCAGCCCCAGCATTTT. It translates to CASSPTGTGGQPQHF. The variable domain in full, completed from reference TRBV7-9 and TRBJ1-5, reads DTGVSQNPRHKITKRGQNVTFRCDPISEHNRLYWYRQTLGQGPEFLTYFQNEAQLEKSRLLSDRFSAERPKGSFSTLEIQRTEQGDSAMYLCASSPTGTGGQPQHFGDGTRLSIL.

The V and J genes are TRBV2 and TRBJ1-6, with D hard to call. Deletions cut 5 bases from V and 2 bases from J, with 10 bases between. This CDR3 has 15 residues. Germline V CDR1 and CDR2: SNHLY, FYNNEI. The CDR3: CASSPGSTYNSPLHF. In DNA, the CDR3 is TGTGCCAGCAGTCCGGGGTCCACCTATAATTCACCCCTCCACTTT.

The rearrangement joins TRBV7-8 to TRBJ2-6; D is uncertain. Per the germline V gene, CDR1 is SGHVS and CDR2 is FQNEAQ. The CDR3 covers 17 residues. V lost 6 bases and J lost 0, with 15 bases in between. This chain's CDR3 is CASSFDPDYSGANVLTF. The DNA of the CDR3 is TGTGCCAGCAGTTTTGACCCTGATTACTCTGGGGCCAACGTCCTGACTTTC.

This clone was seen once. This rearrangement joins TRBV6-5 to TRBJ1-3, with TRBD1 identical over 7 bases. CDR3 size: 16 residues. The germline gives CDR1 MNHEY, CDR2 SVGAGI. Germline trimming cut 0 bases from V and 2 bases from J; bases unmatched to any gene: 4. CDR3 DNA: TGTGCCAGCAGTTACTCAACTACAGGGGCTGGAAACACCATATATTTT. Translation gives CASSYSTTGAGNTIYF.

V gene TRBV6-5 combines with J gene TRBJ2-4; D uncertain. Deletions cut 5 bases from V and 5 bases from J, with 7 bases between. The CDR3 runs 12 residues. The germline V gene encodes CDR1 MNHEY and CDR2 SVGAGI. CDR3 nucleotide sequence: TGTGCCAGCAGTACGGCAGAAAACATTCAGTACTTC. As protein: CASSTAENIQYF.

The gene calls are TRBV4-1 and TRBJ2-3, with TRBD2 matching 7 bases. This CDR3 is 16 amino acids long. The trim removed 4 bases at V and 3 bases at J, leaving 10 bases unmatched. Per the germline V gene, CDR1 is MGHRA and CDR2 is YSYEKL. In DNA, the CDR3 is TGCGCCAGCAGCCCCGTGGCGGGAGTTTTAACAGATACGCAGTATTTT. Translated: CASSPVAGVLTDTQYF.

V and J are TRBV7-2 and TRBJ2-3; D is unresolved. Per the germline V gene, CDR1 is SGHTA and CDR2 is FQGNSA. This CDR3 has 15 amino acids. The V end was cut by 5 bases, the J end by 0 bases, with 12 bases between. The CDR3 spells CASSRAARSTDTQYF. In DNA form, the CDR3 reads TGTGCCAGCAGCCGGGCGGCTCGGAGCACAGATACGCAGTATTTT.